This TCR beta chain was profiled in a study of shared clonotypes between healthy human individuals. Study results and limitations: The study found lower generation probabilities in non-shared clonotypes than in those shared by all four donors.

The healthy adult donors were HIV-negative and reported no recent acute infections or vaccinations. All the donors were Caucasian adults who lived in Nashville, Tennessee. This clone was detected only once. Its antigen is not known. Sorted-subset replicate PCR reactions were performed with 150 to 200 ng DNA, corresponding to about 32,000 T cell genomes. The method was immunoSEQ multiplex PCR; TCRdb's version includes in-frame clones alone and lacks a portion of them. The sample yields 800,000 to 1,200,000 clones, around 78% seen once. This CDR3 region has 14 residues. Per the germline V gene, CDR1 is LNHDA and CDR2 is SQIVND (reference sequence). J was trimmed by 5 bases and V by 6 bases; bases with no gene match: 9.

This sequence originates from a man between 18 and 35 years old in good health. Some clones in this sample may be carry-over from other donors' samples. The source material was memory CD4+ T cells from PBMCs. Subset described: CD45RA-negative fraction. The J gene is TRBJ2-5, the V gene TRBV19; 7 bases line up with TRBD2. The CDR3 is CASRATSVRETQYF. The CDR3 DNA reads TGTGCCAGTAGAGCAACTAGCGTCAGGGAGACCCAGTACTTC.